A selection of T cell receptor beta chains follows, all from one sample in a study of blood T cell repertoires in COVID-19. Profiling relied on immunoSEQ multiplex PCR, and the TCRdb table lists in-frame clones only, not all of them. The data contain a few hundred thousand clones, 80% to 95% of them singletons. Sequencing was performed on PBMCs or T cells enriched from blood (not recorded which). The receptors were gathered from a woman aged 25 to 39 who had recovered from COVID-19. Both conserved end residues are part of each CDR3. D genes are given only for firm matches. Some rows mark clone size as missing; the rest say once, few, many or name a class of expanded clone.

size: once; D: NA; V: TRBV7-2; J: TRBJ1-4; DNA: TGTGCCAGCAGCTTTTTTGGGGCTTCTAATGAAAAACTGTTTTTT; CDR3: CASSFFGASNEKLFF
size: NA; D: NA; V: TRBV19; J: TRBJ1-1; DNA: TGTGCCAGTAGAAGGGACACGGGAAACACTGAAGCTTTCTTT; CDR3: CASRRDTGNTEAFF
size: NA; D: NA; V: TRBV19; J: TRBJ1-5; DNA: TGTGCCAGTAGTATAGGAGAGGATCAGCCCCAGCATTTT; CDR3: CASSIGEDQPQHF
size: NA; D: TRBD2; V: TRBV5-4; J: TRBJ2-2; DNA: TGTGCCAGCAGCTTGGGGGGACTAGCGGGAGTCGGGGAGCTGTTTTTT; CDR3: CASSLGGLAGVGELFF
size: NA; D: TRBD1; V: TRBV2; J: TRBJ1-4; DNA: TGTGCCAGCAGAAACCGACAGGGGACCCTTAATGAAAAACTGTTTTTT; CDR3: CASRNRQGTLNEKLFF
size: NA; D: NA; V: TRBV5-1; J: TRBJ1-1; DNA: TGCGCCAGCAGCGCAGAACCGGGAGAAGGGAACACTGAAGCTTTCTTT; CDR3: CASSAEPGEGNTEAFF
size: NA; D: TRBD2; V: TRBV24-1; J: TRBJ2-7; DNA: TGTGCCACCAGTGATCGACGACTAGCGGGAGTCCACGAGCAGTACTTC; CDR3: CATSDRRLAGVHEQYF
size: NA; D: TRBD1; V: TRBV19; J: TRBJ1-5; DNA: TGTGCCAGTAGTATAGGAACAGGGGGACGTCCGTTTAGCAATCAGCCCCAGCATTTT; CDR3: CASSIGTGGRPFSNQPQHF
size: NA; D: TRBD1; V: TRBV28; J: TRBJ1-6; DNA: TGTGCCAGCAGTGTCCCGGGACAGGGTCCACCCCTCCACTTT; CDR3: CASSVPGQGPPLHF
size: NA; D: NA; V: TRBV27; J: TRBJ1-4; DNA: TGTGCCAGCAGTCCGACTCGAAGGGAAAAACTGTTTTTT; CDR3: CASSPTRREKLFF
size: NA; D: NA; V: TRBV12-3/TRBV12-4; J: TRBJ1-2; DNA: TGTGCCAGCAGTTCGGTGGGCAGGTATGGCTACACCTTC; CDR3: CASSSVGRYGYTF
size: NA; D: TRBD1; V: TRBV4-3; J: TRBJ2-7; DNA: TGCGCCAGCAGCCAAGCGATACCGGGACAGGGGGTTGTCTACGAGCAGTACTTC; CDR3: CASSQAIPGQGVVYEQYF
size: NA; D: TRBD2; V: TRBV5-4; J: TRBJ2-5; DNA: TGTGCCAGCAGCTCCCAGGGAGGGGAAGAGACCCAGTACTTC; CDR3: CASSSQGGEETQYF
size: NA; D: NA; V: TRBV12-3/TRBV12-4; J: TRBJ2-2; DNA: TGTGCCAGCAGTTTCAGGAACACCGGGGAGCTGTTTTTT; CDR3: CASSFRNTGELFF
size: NA; D: NA; V: TRBV18; J: TRBJ2-2; DNA: TGTGCCAGCTCACCCAGGAACACCGGGGAGCTGTTTTTT; CDR3: CASSPRNTGELFF
size: NA; D: TRBD2; V: TRBV27; J: TRBJ2-2; DNA: TGTGCCAGCAGTTTATTGCTAGCGGGGAACACCGGGGAGCTGTTTTTT; CDR3: CASSLLLAGNTGELFF
size: NA; D: TRBD2; V: TRBV19; J: TRBJ2-3; DNA: TGTGCCAGACTAGCGGGGGGGCCAGATACGCAGTATTTT; CDR3: CARLAGGPDTQYF
size: NA; D: NA; V: TRBV11-2; J: TRBJ2-1; DNA: TGTGCCAGCAGCTTAGATCGGAGCGATGAGCAGTTCTTC; CDR3: CASSLDRSDEQFF
size: NA; D: NA; V: TRBV7-3; J: TRBJ1-1; DNA: TGTGCCAGCAGCCTAGCGAGGGGCACTGAAGCTTTCTTT; CDR3: CASSLARGTEAFF
size: NA; D: TRBD1; V: TRBV28; J: TRBJ2-7; DNA: TGTGCCAGTTCGAGGACAGGGAGTTTCCTTAGCTCCTACGAGCAGTACTTC; CDR3: CASSRTGSFLSSYEQYF
size: NA; D: NA; V: TRBV5-1; J: TRBJ2-2; DNA: TGCGCCAGCAGCTTGGCCCGGGGTCAACGGTCCGGGGAGCTGTTTTTT; CDR3: CASSLARGQRSGELFF
size: NA; D: NA; V: TRBV12-3/TRBV12-4; J: TRBJ1-5; DNA: TGTGCCAGCAGTTTGACCGGGAATCAGCCCCAGCATTTT; CDR3: CASSLTGNQPQHF
size: NA; D: TRBD1; V: TRBV5-1; J: TRBJ1-1; DNA: TGCGCCAGCAGCCTTGCCCGGACAGGGACGTTTCGGGCTTTCTTT; CDR3: CASSLARTGTFRAFF
size: few; D: TRBD1; V: TRBV4-2; J: TRBJ1-5; DNA: TGTGCCAGCAGCCTCTTTGGACAGGGCAATCAGCCCCAGCATTTT; CDR3: CASSLFGQGNQPQHF
size: NA; D: TRBD1; V: TRBV4-1; J: TRBJ1-3; DNA: TGCGCCAGCAGCCAAGCTGCGACAGGGAGTTATGGAAACACCATATATTTT; CDR3: CASSQAATGSYGNTIYF
size: once; D: TRBD2; V: TRBV7-2; J: TRBJ2-7; DNA: TGTGCCAGCAGCTTCCCTAGCGGGGGAACCTACGAGCAGTACTTC; CDR3: CASSFPSGGTYEQYF
size: once; D: NA; V: TRBV7-2; J: TRBJ1-6; DNA: TGTGCCAGCAGCTTATGGGGGGGAGATTATTCACCCCTCCACTTT; CDR3: CASSLWGGDYSPLHF
size: NA; D: TRBD2; V: TRBV19; J: TRBJ2-1; DNA: TGTGCCAGTAGGTCTAGCGGTATATACAATGAGCAGTTCTTC; CDR3: CASRSSGIYNEQFF
size: NA; D: TRBD2; V: TRBV12-3/TRBV12-4; J: TRBJ2-5; DNA: TGTGCCAGCAGTCAGACTAGCAGGAGAACCCAGTACTTC; CDR3: CASSQTSRRTQYF
size: NA; D: NA; V: TRBV19; J: TRBJ2-6; DNA: TGTGCCAGTAGTATACAAGTGGCGGGGTCTGGGGCCAACGTCCTGACTTTC; CDR3: CASSIQVAGSGANVLTF
size: NA; D: NA; V: TRBV15; J: TRBJ1-5; DNA: TGTGCCACCAGCAGAGGGGGAGGTCAGCCCCAGCATTTT; CDR3: CATSRGGGQPQHF
size: NA; D: NA; V: TRBV27; J: TRBJ2-2; DNA: TGTGCCAGCAGTTTTTCACTTACCGGGGAGCTGTTTTTT; CDR3: CASSFSLTGELFF
size: NA; D: NA; V: TRBV9; J: TRBJ2-5; DNA: TGTGCCAGCAGCCTAGCCCTTGTAGAGACCCAGTACTTC; CDR3: CASSLALVETQYF
size: few; D: TRBD1; V: TRBV30; J: TRBJ1-2; DNA: TGTGCCTGTGACAGGGAGGACTATGGCTACACCTTC; CDR3: CACDREDYGYTF
size: few; D: NA; V: TRBV27; J: TRBJ2-7; DNA: TGTGCCAGCAGTTCCAACTATGCCGAGCAGTACTTC; CDR3: CASSSNYAEQYF
size: NA; D: NA; V: TRBV28; J: TRBJ1-1; DNA: TGTGCCAGCGGCAGAAACACTGAAGCTTTCTTT; CDR3: CASGRNTEAFF
size: NA; D: TRBD2; V: TRBV25-1; J: TRBJ2-7; DNA: TGTGCCAGCAGTGAGACTAGCGGCGGCTCCTACGAGCAGTACTTC; CDR3: CASSETSGGSYEQYF
size: NA; D: TRBD1; V: TRBV5-1; J: TRBJ1-1; DNA: TGCGCCAGCAGCGACAGGGATCGGTCTGAAGCTTTCTTT; CDR3: CASSDRDRSEAFF
size: NA; D: TRBD2; V: TRBV9; J: TRBJ2-1; DNA: TGTGCCAGCAGCGTAGACGGGAGGGCCATGGGTGAGCAGTTCTTC; CDR3: CASSVDGRAMGEQFF
size: NA; D: NA; V: TRBV6-5; J: TRBJ2-7; DNA: TGTGCCAGCAGCTCTATAGGGGTTTCCCTCTACGAGCAGTACTTC; CDR3: CASSSIGVSLYEQYF
size: NA; D: NA; V: TRBV19; J: TRBJ1-1; DNA: TGTGCCAGTACTATGGGCACGTGGAACACTGAAGCTTTCTTT; CDR3: CASTMGTWNTEAFF
size: NA; D: TRBD2; V: TRBV24-1; J: TRBJ2-3; DNA: TGTGCCACCAGTGACACCGGGACTAGCGCAGATACGCAGTATTTT; CDR3: CATSDTGTSADTQYF
size: NA; D: TRBD1; V: TRBV6-5; J: TRBJ2-3; DNA: TGTGCCAGTAGACAGGGGGCAGGAGATACGCAGTATTTT; CDR3: CASRQGAGDTQYF
size: NA; D: NA; V: TRBV12-2; J: TRBJ2-5; DNA: TGTGCAAGTCGGCTTCGGCCCTCTAGACCCTCAAGGGAGACCCAGTACTTC; CDR3: CASRLRPSRPSRETQYF
size: once; D: NA; V: TRBV28; J: TRBJ1-5; DNA: TGTGCCAGCGGGGCAGCAGATCAGCCCCAGCATTTT; CDR3: CASGAADQPQHF
size: NA; D: NA; V: TRBV5-4; J: TRBJ2-3; DNA: TGTGCCAGCAGCTTGCGGGCCAGGGCGGCGTCTGATACGCAGTATTTT; CDR3: CASSLRARAASDTQYF
size: NA; D: NA; V: TRBV10-3; J: TRBJ2-2; DNA: TGTGCCATCAGTGAGATAGAGAACACCGGGGAGCTGTTTTTT; CDR3: CAISEIENTGELFF
size: few; D: TRBD2; V: TRBV18; J: TRBJ2-1; DNA: TGTGCCAGCTCACCCGGACTAGCGGGATTCAGTGAGCAGTTCTTC; CDR3: CASSPGLAGFSEQFF
size: NA; D: NA; V: TRBV18; J: TRBJ2-1; DNA: TGTGCCAGCTCACTCGACTCCGTCGATGAGCAGTTCTTC; CDR3: CASSLDSVDEQFF
size: NA; D: NA; V: TRBV28; J: TRBJ2-7; DNA: TGTGCCAGCTGCCAGGGGCTATACGAGCAGTACTTC; CDR3: CASCQGLYEQYF
size: NA; D: NA; V: TRBV15; J: TRBJ1-5; DNA: TGTGCCACCAGCAGAGCCGGGGGGAGTAAGCCCCAGCATTTT; CDR3: CATSRAGGSKPQHF
size: NA; D: NA; V: TRBV4-1; J: TRBJ2-1; DNA: TGCGCCAGCAGCCAACGCGCCGCCTACAATGAGCAGTTCTTC; CDR3: CASSQRAAYNEQFF